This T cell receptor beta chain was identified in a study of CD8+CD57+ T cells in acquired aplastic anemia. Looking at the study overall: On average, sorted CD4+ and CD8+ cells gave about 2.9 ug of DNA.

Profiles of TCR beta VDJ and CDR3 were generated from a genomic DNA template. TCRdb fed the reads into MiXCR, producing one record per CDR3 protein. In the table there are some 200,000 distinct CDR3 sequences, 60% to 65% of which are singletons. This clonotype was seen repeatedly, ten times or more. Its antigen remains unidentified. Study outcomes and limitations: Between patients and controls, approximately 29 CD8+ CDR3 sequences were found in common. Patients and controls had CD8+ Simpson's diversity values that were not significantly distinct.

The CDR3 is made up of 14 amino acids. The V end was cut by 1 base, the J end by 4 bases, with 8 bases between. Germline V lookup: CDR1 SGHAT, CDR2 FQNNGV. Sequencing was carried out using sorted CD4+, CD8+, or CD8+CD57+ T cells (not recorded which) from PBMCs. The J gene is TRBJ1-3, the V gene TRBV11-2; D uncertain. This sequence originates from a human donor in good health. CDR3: CASSLALEGNTIYF. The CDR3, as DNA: TGTGCCAGCAGCTTAGCGCTCGAGGGAAACACCATATATTTT.